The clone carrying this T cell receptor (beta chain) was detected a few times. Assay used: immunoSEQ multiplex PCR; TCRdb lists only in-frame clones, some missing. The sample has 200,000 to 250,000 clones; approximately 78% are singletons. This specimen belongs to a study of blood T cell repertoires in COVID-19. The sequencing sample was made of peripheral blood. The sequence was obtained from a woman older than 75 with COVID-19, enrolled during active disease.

CDR3 amino acids: CASSPEGWGQPQHF. The CDR3 DNA reads TGTGCCAGCAGTCCGGAGGGATGGGGGCAGCCCCAGCATTTT. V usage is TRBV28 and J usage is TRBJ1-5; tentatively, D is TRBD1 (5 bases). V was cut by 5 bases and J by 7 bases, with 15 bases left in between. The length of the CDR3 is 14 residues. Germline CDR1 is MDHEN and CDR2 is SYDVKM.